This T cell receptor (beta chain) was captured in a study of early T cells in non-severe SARS-CoV-2 infection. Findings and caveats of the study: VDJdb matching, biased toward anti-spike CD8 responses, missed private and CD4 specificities.

With respect to this clonotype: Its specificity is unknown.

V lost 6 bases to trimming and J lost 2 bases, with 16 bases between them. This CDR3 contains 15 residues. CDR1 is LGHNA and CDR2 is YSLEER in the germline V gene. The library protocol tagged individual cDNA molecules with unique molecular identifiers. TCRdb redid the calling of the 5' RACE reads with MiXCR, one entry per CDR3 protein. The table includes 55,000 to 75,000 distinct CDR3 sequences, about a tenth detected once. The sequencing used whole blood, collected at baseline. The receptor was isolated from an adult who was a healthcare worker with PCR-confirmed SARS-CoV-2 infection or an uninfected control (not recorded which). The chain has TRBV4-3 and TRBJ1-1; D call uncertain. The DNA for the CDR3 is TGCGCCAGCAGTCGCAAGTATAAGGGAAACACTGAAGCTTTCTTT. Its protein is CASSRKYKGNTEAFF.